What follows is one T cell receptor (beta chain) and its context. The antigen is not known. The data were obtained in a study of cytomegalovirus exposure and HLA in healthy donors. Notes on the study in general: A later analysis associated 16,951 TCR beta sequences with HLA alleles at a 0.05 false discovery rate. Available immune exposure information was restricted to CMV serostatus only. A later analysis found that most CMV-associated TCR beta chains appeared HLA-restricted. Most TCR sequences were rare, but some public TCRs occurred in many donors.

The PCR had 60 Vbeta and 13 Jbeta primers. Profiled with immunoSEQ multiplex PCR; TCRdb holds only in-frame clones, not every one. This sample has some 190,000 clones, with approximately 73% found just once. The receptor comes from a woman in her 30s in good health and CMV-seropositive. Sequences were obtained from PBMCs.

The CDR3 is CASSTLRQHYGYTF. CDR3 coding DNA: TGTGCCAGCAGCACCCTAAGACAGCACTATGGCTACACCTTC. The chain links TRBV11-2 to TRBJ1-2; tentative D call: TRBD1 (5 bases). Trimming left V 5 bases short and J 3 bases short, with 13 bases between. The CDR3 spans 14 residues. Germline CDR1 is SGHAT and CDR2 is FQNNGV.